This TCR beta chain was found in a study of blood T cell repertoires in COVID-19. As for the study in general: Samples came from the United States, Italy and Spain, spanning acute and convalescent COVID-19.

Authors' processing steps: Reference gene primers were amplified, and this amplification served to estimate nucleated cell counts. Using immunoSEQ multiplex PCR, the repertoire was profiled, and TCRdb retains in-frame clones only, with some absent. The D gene and trimming were derived from the DNA, and the V and J assignments and clone size from that table. The data show roughly 76,000 clones, more than 75% seen once. CDR1 and CDR2 (germline): SGHRS, YFSETQ. Germline trimming cut 6 bases from V and 4 bases from J; bases unmatched to any gene: 17. The CDR3 is made up of 17 amino acids. The clonotype originates from a woman aged 80 or over with active or convalescent COVID-19. What was sequenced was peripheral blood. This chain connects TRBV5-1 to TRBJ2-5; 8 nucleotides match TRBD2. CDR3 sequence (DNA): TGCGCCAGCACTAGGGGGACCTCCGGGGGGGCCGGAGAGACCCAGTACTTC. Its translation is CASTRGTSGGAGETQYF. Combining the CDR3 with reference TRBV5-1 and TRBJ2-5 gives the whole variable domain KAGVTQTPRYLIKTRGQQVTLSCSPISGHRSVSWYQQTPGQGLQFLFEYFSETQRNKGNFPGRFSGRQFSNSRSEMNVSTLELGDSALYLCASTRGTSGGAGETQYFGPGTRLLVL.